This T cell receptor beta chain was profiled in a study of blood T cell repertoires in COVID-19. Here immunoSEQ multiplex PCR was the method, and the copy in TCRdb shows in-frame clones only, minus some. The table lists hundreds of thousands of clones, 85% to 90% of them singletons. The CDR3 totals 15 residues. The V segment lost 0 bases and the J segment 4 bases; nucleotides outside the gene matches: 2. CDR1 and CDR2 from the germline V gene are SGDLS and YYNGEE. V gene TRBV9 combines with J gene TRBJ2-1, with TRBD2 identical over 9 bases. Sample: PBMCs or T cells enriched from blood (not recorded which). This sequence originates from a man aged 18 to 30 who had recovered from COVID-19. For the CDR3, the DNA is TGTGCCAGCAGCGTAGGCGGGGGGGTATACAATGAGCAGTTCTTC. Amino acids: CASSVGGGVYNEQFF.